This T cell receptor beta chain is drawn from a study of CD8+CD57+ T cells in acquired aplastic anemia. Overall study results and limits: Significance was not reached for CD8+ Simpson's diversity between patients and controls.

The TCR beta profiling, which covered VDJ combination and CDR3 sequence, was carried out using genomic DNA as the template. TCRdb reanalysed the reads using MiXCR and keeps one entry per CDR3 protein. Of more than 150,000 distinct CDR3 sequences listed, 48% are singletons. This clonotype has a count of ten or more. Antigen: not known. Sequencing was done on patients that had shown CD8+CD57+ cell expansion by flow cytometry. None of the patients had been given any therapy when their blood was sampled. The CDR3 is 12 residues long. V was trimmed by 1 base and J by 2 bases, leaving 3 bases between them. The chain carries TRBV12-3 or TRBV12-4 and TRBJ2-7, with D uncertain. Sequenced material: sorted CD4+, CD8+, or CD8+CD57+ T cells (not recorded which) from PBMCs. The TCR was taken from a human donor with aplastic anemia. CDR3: CASSLGTYEQYF. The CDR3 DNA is TGTGCCAGCAGTTTAGGGACCTACGAGCAGTACTTC.